The 21 T cell receptor beta chains given below trace back to one sample, sequenced in a study of blood T cell repertoires in COVID-19. Measured with immunoSEQ multiplex PCR; TCRdb has only the in-frame clones, and not every one. The sample records under 300,000 clones, 80% to 90% being singletons. The sequencing input was PBMCs or T cells enriched from blood (not recorded which). These receptors originate from a woman aged 40 to 50 who had been exposed to COVID-19.

This clone has more than one count but fewer than ten. The CDR3 reads CASSRGVSGNTIYF. The CDR3 DNA is TGTGCCAGCAGTAGGGGTGTCTCTGGAAACACCATATATTTT. The genes are TRBV6-5 and TRBJ1-3; TRBD1 might be the D (5 bases). CDR1 MNHEY and CDR2 SVGAGI come from the germline V gene. This CDR3 comprises 14 residues. V was cut by 5 bases and J by 0 bases, with 8 bases left in between.

This rearrangement joins TRBV7-6 to TRBJ2-1; 8 bases agree with TRBD2. Per the germline V gene, CDR1 is SGHVS and CDR2 is FNYEAQ. Trimming removed 6 bases from V and 5 bases from J; junction bases left unmatched: 9. This CDR3 is 15 amino acids long. In DNA, the CDR3 is TGTGCCAGCAGGCCCGGACTAGCAGAAAACAATGAGCAGTTCTTC. Its protein product is CASRPGLAENNEQFF. Drawing the rest from reference TRBV7-6 and TRBJ2-1, the complete variable domain is GAGVSQSPRYKVTKRGQDVALRCDPISGHVSLYWYRQALGQGPEFLTYFNYEAQQDKSGLPNDRFSAERPEGSISTLTIQRTEQRDSAMYRCASRPGLAENNEQFFGPGTRLTVL.

This clone came up a few times. The chain uses TRBV4-1 and TRBJ1-5; 11 bases are shared with TRBD1. The CDR3 is 18 amino acids. With V trimmed by 0 bases and J by 5 bases, 9 bases remained unmatched. Germline V gives CDR1 MGHRA, CDR2 YSYEKL. The CDR3 DNA follows: TGCGCCAGCAGCCAAGAGGGTGGACAGGGGGCTCGGTATCAGCCCCAGCATTTT. Encoded protein: CASSQEGGQGARYQPQHF.

The J gene is TRBJ1-1, the V gene TRBV18; D is uncertain. Trimming pared 2 bases from V and 4 bases from J, leaving 8 bases between. The CDR3 length is 13 residues. Per the germline V gene, CDR1 is KGHSH and CDR2 is LQKENI. The CDR3 region is CASSPNEATEAFF. The CDR3, as DNA: TGTGCCAGCTCACCAAACGAGGCCACTGAAGCTTTCTTT. Drawing the rest from reference TRBV18 and TRBJ1-1, the complete variable domain is NAGVMQNPRHLVRRRGQEARLRCSPMKGHSHVYWYRQLPEEGLKFMVYLQKENIIDESGMPKERFSAEFPKEGPSILRIQQVVRGDSAAYFCASSPNEATEAFFGQGTRLTVV.

CDR3 in amino acids: CASSRLGGGPQETQYF. Written as DNA, the CDR3 is TGTGCCAGCAGCCGTTTGGGCGGGGGGCCCCAAGAGACCCAGTACTTC. The rearrangement joins TRBV7-3 to TRBJ2-5; TRBD2 agrees at 8 bases. Germline CDR1 and CDR2: SGHTA and FQGTGA. J was trimmed by 1 base and V by 5 bases; bases with no gene match: 9. The CDR3 spans 16 residues.

V is TRBV27 and J is TRBJ1-5, with TRBD1 matching 7 bases. The CDR3 has 13 amino acids. The germline V gene has CDR1 MNHEY and CDR2 SMNVEV (reference sequence). Germline trimming cut 7 bases from V and 7 bases from J; bases unmatched to any gene: 7. CDR3 region: CASTSDRRQPQHF. Here the CDR3 DNA reads TGTGCCAGCACCTCGGACAGGCGGCAGCCCCAGCATTTT.

J is TRBJ1-5 and V is TRBV27; D may be TRBD1 (6 bases). V gave up 6 bases and J gave up 4 bases, with 13 bases separating them. Germline CDR1 is MNHEY and CDR2 is SMNVEV (reference sequence). The CDR3 totals 14 residues. CDR3 loop: CASRPRGFNQPQHF. CDR3 sequence (DNA): TGTGCCAGCAGACCGAGGGGGTTTAATCAGCCCCAGCATTTT.

The CDR3 sequence: CASTFSRSYTGELFF. For the CDR3, the DNA is TGTGCCAGCACCTTCTCCCGGTCCTACACCGGGGAGCTGTTTTTT. V usage is TRBV28 and J usage is TRBJ2-2, with D uncertain. Germline CDR1 MDHEN, CDR2 SYDVKM. The CDR3 covers 15 residues. Trimming cost V 7 bases and J 3 bases, with 15 bases left between them.

The genes are TRBV5-1 and TRBJ2-2; 11 bases align to TRBD1. J gave up 7 bases and V 4 bases, and 6 bases lay outside the gene matches. Germline CDR1 and CDR2: SGHRS and YFSETQ. This CDR3 comprises 15 residues. CDR3: CASSEGQGVVGELFF. The CDR3 nucleotides are TGCGCCAGCAGCGAGGGACAGGGGGTTGTCGGGGAGCTGTTTTTT. Full variable domain (missing parts from reference TRBV5-1 and TRBJ2-2): KAGVTQTPRYLIKTRGQQVTLSCSPISGHRSVSWYQQTPGQGLQFLFEYFSETQRNKGNFPGRFSGRQFSNSRSEMNVSTLELGDSALYLCASSEGQGVVGELFFGEGSRLTVL.

The chain combines TRBV9 with TRBJ2-3; TRBD2 aligns across 11 bases. Trimming at V came to 3 bases and at J to 0 bases, leaving 6 bases not matched to a gene. CDR3 size: 17 residues. Germline V gene lookup returns CDR1 SGDLS and CDR2 YYNGEE. The CDR3 DNA is TGTGCCAGCAGCGGACAGGGACTAGCGGCTAGCACAGATACGCAGTATTTT. Translation: CASSGQGLAASTDTQYF.

J is TRBJ2-7 and V is TRBV2; weak D call: TRBD2 (5 bases). Germline loops: CDR1 SNHLY, CDR2 FYNNEI. The CDR3 loop spans 14 amino acids. Trimming removed 8 bases from V and 0 bases from J, with 14 bases in between. CDR3 amino acids: CASVAGLTSYEQYV. The CDR3 DNA reads TGTGCCAGCGTCGCAGGACTCACCTCCTACGAGCAGTACGTC.

The V call is TRBV24-1, the J call TRBJ2-5, with D perhaps TRBD1 (6 bases). Looked up from germline, CDR1 is KGHDR and CDR2 is SFDVKD. The V end lost 4 bases, the J end lost 2 bases, and 13 bases lay between the germline ends. The CDR3 spans 15 residues. The CDR3 DNA is TGTGCCACCAGTGACCCCCCGGGACAACAAGAGACCCAGTACTTC. It specifies CATSDPPGQQETQYF.

The chain employs TRBV6-1 and TRBJ1-1; D call uncertain. In germline, CDR1 is MNHNS, CDR2 SASEGT. This CDR3 has 14 amino acids. V was shortened by 3 bases and J by 10 bases, with 18 bases between the two germline ends. The CDR3, as DNA: TGTGCCAGCAGTGAGGGCAATCTGGCCTTAAGAGCTTTCTTT. Translating gives CASSEGNLALRAFF.

The chain carries TRBV6-5 and TRBJ2-7, with D possibly TRBD1 on 6 matching bases. Trimming left V 2 bases short and J 0 bases short, with 11 bases between. There are 15 residues in the CDR3. CDR1 is MNHEY and CDR2 is SVGAGI in the germline V gene. Here the CDR3 DNA reads TGTGCCAGCAGTTACCAGGGGCCCTACTCCTACGAGCAGTACTTC. As protein: CASSYQGPYSYEQYF.

This clone was picked up one time. The V gene is TRBV7-2, the J gene TRBJ2-1; 9 positions match TRBD1. CDR1 and CDR2 from the germline V gene are SGHTA and FQGNSA. The CDR3 is 14 residues long. The V gene end was trimmed by 5 bases and the J gene end by 9 bases; junction bases not matched to a gene: 8. CDR3 nucleotides: TGTGCCAGCAGCCCACAGGGGGCACGGTTTGAGCAGTTCTTC. This sequence encodes CASSPQGARFEQFF.

The chain has TRBV7-9 and TRBJ2-1, with D possibly matching TRBD2 (6 bases). The V end lost 6 bases, the J end lost 6 bases, and 15 bases lay between the germline ends. Germline V gene lookup returns CDR1 SEHNR and CDR2 FQNEAQ (reference sequence). The CDR3 contains 14 residues. This CDR3 is CASSLSGVSNEQFF. The CDR3 DNA follows: TGTGCCAGCAGTCTTAGCGGAGTCTCCAATGAGCAGTTCTTC.

The genes are TRBV7-9 and TRBJ1-1; TRBD1 might be the D (5 bases). CDR1 SEHNR and CDR2 FQNEAQ come from the germline V gene (reference sequence). V lost 6 bases and J lost 3, with 17 bases in between. The CDR3 runs to 15 residues. This CDR3 is CASSHRQGLDTEAFF. CDR3 sequence (DNA): TGTGCCAGCAGTCATCGGCAGGGACTGGACACTGAAGCTTTCTTT.

The DNA of the CDR3 is TGTGCCAGTAGTCCGAGGAACACTGAAGCTTTCTTT. Its translation is CASSPRNTEAFF. The chain links TRBV19 to TRBJ1-1; D call uncertain. The germline V gene has CDR1 LNHDA and CDR2 SQIVND (reference sequence). The V end lost 5 bases, the J end lost 1 base, and 5 bases lay between the germline ends. This CDR3 is built from 12 residues.

The V gene is TRBV27, the J gene TRBJ2-2; D is ambiguous. The CDR3 loop spans 13 amino acids. The V end was cut by 3 bases, the J end by 8 bases, with 10 bases between. Germline lookup yields CDR1 MNHEY and CDR2 SMNVEV (reference sequence). The CDR3 protein is CASSFGWAGELFF. In DNA form, the CDR3 reads TGTGCCAGCAGTTTTGGCTGGGCAGGGGAGCTGTTTTTT.

The genes are TRBV24-1 and TRBJ2-2; TRBD2 agrees at 7 bases. This CDR3 is built from 14 residues. Trimming at V came to 9 bases and at J to 4 bases, leaving 7 bases not matched to a gene. In germline, CDR1 is KGHDR, CDR2 SFDVKD. The CDR3 loop is CATWGGEITGELFF. CDR3 nucleotides: TGTGCCACCTGGGGGGGAGAGATCACCGGGGAGCTGTTTTTT.

The rearrangement links TRBV5-6 to TRBJ1-4, with D maybe TRBD1 (5 bases). CDR3 size: 14 residues. Per germline, CDR1 SGHDT and CDR2 YYEEEE. Trimming removed 3 bases from V and 5 bases from J, with 11 bases in between. The CDR3 DNA follows: TGTGCCAGCAGCTATTGGGGCTTAAATGAAAAACTGTTTTTT. Its protein is CASSYWGLNEKLFF.